Following are 29 T cell receptor beta chains from one sample sequenced in a study of cytomegalovirus exposure and HLA in healthy donors. PCR amplification relied on 60 Vbeta primers (plus 13 Jbeta primers). Data came from immunoSEQ multiplex PCR; TCRdb stores just in-frame clones and leaves some out. The table lists about 190,000 clones, roughly 74% of them singletons. The sample comprised PBMCs. These receptor sequences come from a woman in her 30s in good health and CMV-seropositive.

The genes are TRBV27 and TRBJ1-5, with D uncertain. V lost 6 bases and J lost 3, with 6 bases in between. This CDR3 is 12 amino acids long. CDR1 is MNHEY and CDR2 is SMNVEV in the germline V gene (reference sequence). The CDR3 DNA reads as TGTGCCAGCAGCAACTTCAATCAGCCCCAGCATTTT. Protein sequence: CASSNFNQPQHF.

This chain's CDR3 is CASSRREGGEQFF. In DNA form, the CDR3 reads TGTGCCAGCAGCCGTCGTGAGGGGGGGGAGCAGTTCTTC. The chain combines TRBV16 with TRBJ2-1; D is possibly TRBD2 (7 bases). The CDR3 consists of 13 residues. Trimming removed 4 bases from V and 10 bases from J, with 14 bases in between. The germline V gene has CDR1 KGHSY and CDR2 FQNENV.

The rearrangement uses TRBV5-6 and TRBJ2-7, with 12 bases lining up with TRBD1. Germline CDR1 is SGHDT and CDR2 is YYEEEE. The junction had 2 bases not matched to a gene; V was cut back by 4 bases and J by 6 bases. This CDR3 contains 13 residues. The CDR3 sequence: CASSGTGGSEQYF. Here the CDR3 DNA reads TGTGCCAGCAGCGGGACAGGGGGCAGCGAGCAGTACTTC.

The chain recombines TRBV7-9 with TRBJ1-1; D may be TRBD1 (6 bases). The CDR3 runs 16 residues. The V end was cut by 4 bases, the J end by 1 base, with 16 bases between. Germline lookup yields CDR1 SEHNR and CDR2 FQNEAQ (reference sequence). The CDR3 DNA reads TGTGCCAGCAGCTCGGACCGGGCAGGGGAGAACACTGAAGCTTTCTTT. Translating gives CASSSDRAGENTEAFF.

The J gene is TRBJ1-1, the V gene TRBV10-3, with 7 bases aligning to TRBD1. V shed 3 bases and J 13 bases; nucleotides not matched to a gene: 8. The CDR3 has 12 residues. Germline V gives CDR1 ENHRY, CDR2 SYGVKD. CDR3 bases: TGTGCCATCAGTGATCCACAGGGGATTGTTTTCTTT. Its translation is CAISDPQGIVFF.

V and J are TRBV7-2 and TRBJ2-3; 11 bases align to TRBD2. Trimming cost V 5 bases and J 0 bases; bases outside gene matches: 4. There are 16 residues in the CDR3. CDR1 SGHTA and CDR2 FQGNSA come from the germline V gene. CDR3 protein: CASSPSSGGSTDTQYF. CDR3 DNA: TGTGCCAGCAGCCCCTCTAGCGGGGGGAGCACAGATACGCAGTATTTT.

This chain connects TRBV11-1 to TRBJ1-5, with D possibly TRBD1 on 5 matching bases. The CDR3 covers 15 residues. Trimming left V 1 base short and J 4 bases short, with 11 bases between. The germline CDR1 and CDR2 sequences are SGHAT and FQDESV (reference sequence). In DNA, the CDR3 is TGTGCCAGCAGCTTAGGACAGACTGAGAATCAGCCCCAGCATTTT. Translated, it gives CASSLGQTENQPQHF.

This clone has a single count. The gene calls are TRBV29-1 and TRBJ2-7; 9 nucleotides line up with TRBD1. The ends lost 7 bases at V and 3 bases at J; junction bases unmatched: 7. The CDR3 extends over 13 amino acids. CDR1 SQVTM and CDR2 ANQGSEA come from the germline V gene. The CDR3, as DNA: TGCAGCGGGGGGACAGGGAATATCTACGAGCAGTACTTC. Translated: CSGGTGNIYEQYF.

The J gene is TRBJ2-7, the V gene TRBV5-1; 9 bases line up with TRBD1. The J segment lost 4 bases and the V segment lost 4 bases, leaving 6 bases of the junction unmatched. The CDR3 covers 14 residues. Germline CDR1 SGHRS, CDR2 YFSETQ. The CDR3 here is CASSVGTGLYEQYF. CDR3 coding DNA: TGCGCCAGCAGCGTCGGGACAGGGCTGTACGAGCAGTACTTC.

The chain is built from TRBV15 and TRBJ2-3, with D possibly matching TRBD2 (5 bases). This CDR3 has 13 residues. Between the trimmed V and J ends, which lost 1 base and 14 bases, there was a span of 16 bases. Germline V gives CDR1 LNHNV, CDR2 YYDKDF (reference sequence). DNA of the CDR3: TGTGCCACCAGCAGAGCGGACTGGTCCTTTTCGTATTTT. Residues: CATSRADWSFSYF.

Of note for this clone: This CDR3 is also generated by other DNA sequences in the sample. This rearrangement joins TRBV2 to TRBJ2-1, with 8 bases lining up with TRBD2. Germline CDR1 SNHLY, CDR2 FYNNEI. There are 15 residues in the CDR3. V was clipped by 9 bases and J by 5 bases; unmatched bases: 12. The CDR3 DNA sequence: TGTGCCAGAACCCTCGGGACTAGGGGGAACAATGAGCAGTTCTTC. Amino acid sequence: CARTLGTRGNNEQFF.

This clone was observed a handful of times. The chain has TRBV28 and TRBJ2-4; 9 nucleotides match TRBD1. The V and J ends lost 6 bases and 6 bases, in that order; junction bases with no gene match: 9. The CDR3 sequence is 15 residues long. Per the germline V gene, CDR1 is MDHEN and CDR2 is SYDVKM. The CDR3 sequence is CASSLLGTGLNIQYF. The DNA of the CDR3 is TGTGCCAGCAGCCTTCTCGGGACAGGGTTAAACATTCAGTACTTC.

This chain joins TRBV5-1 and TRBJ2-3; 11 nucleotides line up with TRBD2. V shed 1 base and J 2 bases; nucleotides not matched to a gene: 3. The CDR3 totals 16 residues. Per germline, CDR1 SGHRS and CDR2 YFSETQ. CDR3 protein: CASSLTSGRPTDTQYF. The CDR3 nucleotides read TGCGCCAGCAGCTTGACTAGCGGGAGACCCACAGATACGCAGTATTTT.

The chain is built from TRBV6-1 and TRBJ1-5; D possibly corresponds to TRBD1 (5 bases). The CDR3 is made up of 11 amino acids. The V end lost 7 bases, the J end lost 13 bases, and 14 bases lay between the germline ends. Germline V gene data show CDR1 as MNHNS and CDR2 as SASEGT. The CDR3, as DNA: TGTGCCAGCACCGGTGGGAGGACACAGCATTTT. Encoded protein: CASTGGRTQHF.

This chain links TRBV5-1 with TRBJ2-7; no reliable D call. Germline assignment: CDR1 SGHRS and CDR2 YFSETQ. This CDR3 region has 14 residues. V lost 1 base to trimming and J lost 0 bases, with 8 bases between them. The DNA for the CDR3 is TGCGCCAGCAGCTTGACAGAGAGCTCCTACGAGCAGTACTTC. This sequence encodes CASSLTESSYEQYF.

This chain connects TRBV7-6 to TRBJ2-7; possibly TRBD1 for D (6 bases). The germline CDR1 and CDR2 sequences are SGHVS and FNYEAQ. V lost 5 bases and J lost 8, with 16 bases in between. The CDR3 runs to 13 residues. The CDR3 is CASSQSNGDKQYF. The CDR3 DNA reads as TGTGCCAGCAGCCAAAGTAATGGGGACAAGCAGTACTTC.

This rearrangement joins TRBV6-1 to TRBJ1-2; D call uncertain. Germline V lookup: CDR1 MNHNS, CDR2 SASEGT. The V end was cut by 8 bases, the J end by 8 bases, with 18 bases between. The CDR3 runs to 13 residues. The CDR3 is CASLPLSLLGYTF. Here the CDR3 DNA reads TGTGCCAGCTTGCCCCTGAGTCTCTTGGGCTACACCTTC.

The chain recombines TRBV5-5 with TRBJ2-7; D not certain. The V and J ends lost 0 bases and 7 bases respectively, with 11 bases between them. The length of the CDR3 is 13 residues. Per germline, CDR1 SGHKS and CDR2 YYEKEE (reference sequence). CDR3 amino acids: CASSLGPLEEQYF. CDR3 nucleotides: TGTGCCAGCAGCTTGGGGCCATTGGAGGAGCAGTACTTC.

The CDR3 bases are TGTGCCAGCATGGGGGGACAGGGAGCCCAGTACTTC. Translating gives CASMGGQGAQYF. The chain employs TRBV6-5 and TRBJ2-5; 9 nucleotides align to TRBD1. The CDR3 totals 12 residues. Germline assignment: CDR1 MNHEY and CDR2 SVGAGI. The trim removed 7 bases at V and 9 bases at J, leaving 6 bases unmatched.

This chain uses TRBV27 with TRBJ2-7; 7 bases match TRBD1. Trimming at V came to 6 bases and at J to 3 bases, leaving 11 bases not matched to a gene. Germline loops: CDR1 MNHEY, CDR2 SMNVEV (reference sequence). The CDR3 loop spans 15 amino acids. The CDR3 DNA reads TGTGCCAGCAGGAAACTCACCGGGACAGACTACGAGCAGTACTTC. This sequence encodes CASRKLTGTDYEQYF.

The chain links TRBV19 to TRBJ1-1; 8 nucleotides line up with TRBD1. Per germline, CDR1 LNHDA and CDR2 SQIVND (reference sequence). This CDR3 is 15 amino acids long. Trimming removed 4 bases from V and 0 bases from J; junction bases left unmatched: 4. The CDR3 loop is CASSTRTGMNTEAFF. The CDR3 coding sequence is TGTGCCAGTAGTACGCGGACAGGGATGAACACTGAAGCTTTCTTT.

V gene TRBV2 combines with J gene TRBJ2-3; 7 bases match TRBD2. Germline-derived CDR1 and CDR2 are SNHLY and FYNNEI. Germline trimming cut 7 bases from V and 2 bases from J; bases unmatched to any gene: 6. The CDR3 is 14 amino acids. In DNA form, the CDR3 reads TGTGCCAGCACCCCACTAGCGCTCACAGATACGCAGTATTTT. Translation: CASTPLALTDTQYF.

V is TRBV9 and J is TRBJ1-2, with 12 bases aligning to TRBD1. J gave up 7 bases and V 3 bases, and 4 bases lay outside the gene matches. CDR1 SGDLS and CDR2 YYNGEE come from the germline V gene. CDR3 length: 14 residues. The CDR3 DNA reads as TGTGCCAGCAGCGCGGGACAGGGGGCAGGTGGCTACACCTTC. This sequence encodes CASSAGQGAGGYTF.

This clone was seen a handful of times. The chain carries TRBV5-4 and TRBJ2-1, with D hard to call. Germline assignment: CDR1 SGHNT and CDR2 YYREEE (reference sequence). Trimming took 4 bases from V and 12 from J, leaving 17 bases between them. CDR3 size: 13 residues. The CDR3 loop is CASSVLGVSLQFF. CDR3 DNA: TGTGCCAGCAGCGTTCTAGGCGTGTCGTTGCAGTTCTTC.

The rearrangement uses TRBV27 and TRBJ2-7; D call uncertain. Trimming removed 6 bases from V and 4 bases from J, with 19 bases in between. The CDR3 has 15 amino acids. The germline V gene has CDR1 MNHEY and CDR2 SMNVEV (reference sequence). The DNA for the CDR3 is TGTGCCAGCAGCCCTTTCAGATCCAGTGTATACGAGCAGTACTTC. This gives the protein CASSPFRSSVYEQYF.

The gene calls are TRBV5-4 and TRBJ1-1; the D is unclear. The CDR3 sequence is 13 residues long. Trimming removed 1 base from V and 5 bases from J, with 9 bases in between. Germline CDR1 reads SGHNT; CDR2 reads YYREEE (reference sequence). CDR3 loop: CASSLSGRTEAFF. The DNA of the CDR3 is TGTGCCAGCAGCTTGTCTGGGAGAACTGAAGCTTTCTTT.

V gene TRBV10-3 combines with J gene TRBJ2-7, with a weak D call TRBD1 (6 bases). The germline V and J ends were trimmed by 10 bases and 4 bases, with 17 bases remaining between them. Per the germline V gene, CDR1 is ENHRY and CDR2 is SYGVKD. CDR3 length: 13 amino acids. CDR3 DNA: TGTGCCACGTTAGGGGGTAGGGATTACGAGCAGTACTTC. Translated: CATLGGRDYEQYF.

The CDR3 DNA sequence: TGTGCCAGCAGCTCTCACCTAGCTAGTCACAATGAGCAGTTCTTC. As protein: CASSSHLASHNEQFF. The genes are TRBV7-2 and TRBJ2-1; D might be TRBD2 (5 bases). The CDR3 runs 15 residues. Trimming removed 4 bases from V and 5 bases from J, with 15 bases in between. Germline CDR1 reads SGHTA; CDR2 reads FQGNSA.

The chain has TRBV5-1 and TRBJ2-1; TRBD1 matches 9 bases. Germline V CDR1 and CDR2: SGHRS, YFSETQ. Germline trimming cut 5 bases from V and 6 bases from J; bases unmatched to any gene: 9. The CDR3 is 15 amino acids. The CDR3 sequence: CASSLAGTGFNEQFF. The CDR3 nucleotides are TGCGCCAGCAGTCTTGCCGGGACAGGGTTCAATGAGCAGTTCTTC.